This T cell receptor (beta chain) emerged from a study of T cell repertoires in cytomegalovirus infection. From germline, CDR1 is SGHTA and CDR2 FQGNSA. Trimming shortened V by 6 bases and J by 2 bases, and 17 bases separated the two germline ends. The CDR3 is 16 residues long. In TCRdb, the reads were re-called with MiXCR into one record per CDR3 protein. Altogether 250,000 to 300,000 distinct CDR3 sequences are present, roughly 10% being singletons, with the ten largest covering less than 15%. This clonotype was observed at least ten times. This sequence was found in a human donor in good health (CMV status not recorded). Some clones in this sample may be carry-over from other donors' samples. Sequencing was carried out using PBMCs. This chain joins TRBV7-2 and TRBJ2-1, with D perhaps matching TRBD1 or TRBD2 (5 bases each). CDR3: CASSPVTGRAYNEQFF. CDR3 DNA: TGTGCCAGCAGTCCGGTCACGGGGCGGGCCTACAATGAGCAGTTCTTC.